The 5 T cell receptor beta chains listed next were all sequenced from one sample in a study of blood T cells in healthy people across ages. Primed by a sample-barcoded 5' primer and a J-beta primer mix, a second PCR proceeded for 7 to 11 cycles. TCRdb fed the 5' RACE reads into MiXCR, producing one record per CDR3 protein. The repertoire holds almost 1 million distinct CDR3 sequences, with roughly 51% as singletons. Sequenced: blood. All receptors derive from a woman aged 55-69 years in good health.

V is TRBV29-1 and J is TRBJ2-3; 11 bases are a match to TRBD2. The CDR3 has 14 residues. Germline assignment: CDR1 SQVTM and CDR2 ANQGSEA. Unmatched junction bases numbered 3, after V lost 5 bases and J lost 2 bases. DNA for the CDR3: TGCAGCGTTTCGACTAGCGGGAACACAGATACGCAGTATTTT. This sequence encodes CSVSTSGNTDTQYF.

The chain carries TRBV6-2 or TRBV6-3 and TRBJ2-1, with D possibly being TRBD2 (6 bases). V gave up 5 bases and J gave up 7 bases, with 15 bases separating them. CDR1 and CDR2 from the germline V gene are MNHEY and SVGEGT. There are 14 residues in the CDR3. The CDR3 DNA sequence: TGTGCCAGCAGTAATCGACTAGAAAGTAATGAGCAGTTCTTC. It yields the protein CASSNRLESNEQFF.

The rearrangement links TRBV28 to TRBJ2-7; no reliable D call. The J call could be wrong; TRBJ2-1 is a better fit for the DNA end. Per germline, CDR1 MDHEN and CDR2 SYDVKM. The CDR3 runs to 13 residues. The CDR3 region is CASKGPRLYEQFF. DNA of the CDR3: TGTGCCAGCAAGGGTCCACGCCTCTATGAGCAGTTCTTC.

The rearrangement uses TRBV10-3 and TRBJ2-1; the match to TRBD2 covers 13 bases. The CDR3 loop spans 16 amino acids. Germline V gene data show CDR1 as ENHRY and CDR2 as SYGVKD. The V and J ends lost 0 bases and 10 bases, in that order; junction bases with no gene match: 6. Written as DNA, the CDR3 is TGTGCCATCAGTGAGTCGCGGACTAGCGGGAGTGGAGAGCAGTTCTTC. Its translation: CAISESRTSGSGEQFF.

The chain couples TRBV4-1 to TRBJ2-5, with unresolved D. The CDR3 runs to 15 residues. Germline assignment: CDR1 MGHRA and CDR2 YSYEKL. V was pared by 1 base and J by 0 bases, with 9 bases between. The CDR3 DNA reads as TGCGCCAGCAGCCAAGTGAACAGCGACCAAGAGACCCAGTACTTC. This translates into CASSQVNSDQETQYF.